A selection of T cell receptor beta chains follows, all from one sample in a study of T cells after posttransplantation cyclophosphamide. Sequencing used immunoSEQ multiplex PCR; TCRdb keeps in-frame clones, though not all of them. Listed for the sample are tens of thousands of clones, none seen a single time. The sequenced sample was PBMCs, obtained after allogeneic stem cell transplant with posttransplant cyclophosphamide. Receptors originate from a male patient younger than 35 who received an allogeneic stem cell transplant from a related donor, was CMV-positive, and had no GVHD. Some T cells may be graft donor cells. The CDR3 runs from the conserved cysteine through the conserved F or W. A D gene is named only where the DNA matches it firmly. A row's size may be missing; if present it is once, few, many or a size class.

TRBV6-5	many	TRBJ2-1	.	CASSSRTSGDDEQFF	TGTGCCAGCAGTTCTCGGACTTCAGGGGACGATGAGCAGTTCTTC
TRBV5-6	many	TRBJ1-1	.	CASSLRGRNTEAFF	TGTGCCAGCAGCTTGAGGGGCAGGAACACTGAAGCTTTCTTT
TRBV4-1	many	TRBJ1-2	.	CASSQDRAGKGGYTF	TGCGCCAGCAGCCAAGATCGGGCCGGGAAGGGTGGCTACACCTTC
TRBV11-3	many	TRBJ2-1	.	CASSTGGWDRDPDEQFF	TGTGCCAGCAGCACGGGGGGGTGGGACAGGGACCCCGATGAGCAGTTCTTC
TRBV4-1	few	TRBJ1-6	TRBD1	CASSHYPPPGQGDSPLHF	TGCGCCAGCAGCCATTATCCCCCGCCTGGACAGGGGGATTCACCCCTCCACTTT
TRBV6-6	many	TRBJ2-7	TRBD2	CASSYYGGTVYEQYF	TGTGCCAGCAGTTACTACGGGGGGACTGTCTACGAGCAGTACTTC
TRBV28	many	TRBJ1-5	TRBD1	CASRSGTGSNQPQHF	TGTGCCAGCAGGTCCGGGACAGGGAGCAATCAGCCCCAGCATTTT
TRBV9	many	TRBJ1-2	.	CASSPSPQSHPQGYTF	TGTGCCAGCAGCCCTTCCCCCCAGTCTCATCCTCAGGGCTACACCTTC
TRBV27	many	TRBJ2-7	TRBD1	CASSVTGTGAYEQYF	TGTGCCAGCAGTGTAACCGGGACAGGGGCCTACGAGCAGTACTTC
TRBV5-1	many	TRBJ1-4	.	CASSHSPRGEKLFF	TGCGCCAGCAGCCACAGCCCCCGGGGAGAAAAACTGTTTTTT
TRBV28	many	TRBJ1-2	TRBD1	CASSSGQGVTLYGYTF	TGTGCCAGCAGTTCCGGACAGGGTGTGACTTTGTATGGCTACACCTTC
TRBV19	many	TRBJ1-2	TRBD1	CASRDTGEEYYYTF	TGTGCCAGTAGAGACACAGGGGAGGAATACTACTACACCTTC
TRBV5-4	many	TRBJ1-1	TRBD1	CASSLGAGGTEAFF	TGTGCCAGCAGCTTGGGGGCAGGGGGCACTGAAGCTTTCTTT
TRBV27	many	TRBJ2-7	TRBD1	CASSLLWGQGPYEQYF	TGTGCCAGCAGTTTATTATGGGGACAGGGGCCCTACGAGCAGTACTTC
TRBV2	many	TRBJ2-7	.	CASELGASYEQYF	TGTGCCAGCGAGTTGGGGGCCTCCTACGAGCAGTACTTC
TRBV28	.	TRBJ2-3	.	CASSYPLGGGPEDTQYF	TGTGCCAGCAGTTATCCACTAGGGGGAGGGCCCGAAGATACGCAGTATTTT
TRBV2	many	TRBJ2-7	TRBD2	CASSFLTSGGTYEQYF	TGTGCCAGCAGTTTTTTGACTAGCGGGGGAACCTACGAGCAGTACTTC
TRBV7-3	many	TRBJ2-2	.	CASSLGTGNTGELFF	TGTGCCAGCAGCTTGGGTACAGGGAACACCGGGGAGCTGTTTTTT
TRBV9	few	TRBJ2-1	TRBD2	CASSVGLAGGFNEQFF	TGTGCCAGCAGCGTAGGGCTAGCGGGAGGGTTCAATGAGCAGTTCTTC
TRBV10-3	many	TRBJ2-2	TRBD2	CAIRATSGGAGGELFF	TGTGCCATCAGGGCGACTAGCGGGGGGGCCGGCGGGGAGCTGTTTTTT
TRBV5-1	many	TRBJ2-2	.	CASSLLTGNTGELFF	TGCGCCAGCAGCTTGTTGACAGGGAACACCGGGGAGCTGTTTTTT
TRBV6-1	many	TRBJ1-2	.	CASSEVFVQGGYTF	TGTGCCAGCAGTGAAGTATTTGTGCAGGGAGGCTACACCTTC
TRBV5-4	many	TRBJ1-2	.	CASSLPAGYGYTF	TGTGCCAGCAGCTTGCCGGCAGGCTATGGCTACACCTTC
TRBV29-1	many	TRBJ1-1	.	CSVDRGSHTEAFF	TGCAGCGTTGATAGGGGCTCTCACACTGAGGCTTTCTTT
TRBV18	many	TRBJ1-2	TRBD1	CASSLGQGLYGYTF	TGTGCCAGCTCCCTTGGACAGGGCTTATATGGCTACACCTTC
TRBV7-3	many	TRBJ2-5	.	CASSFRGEETQYF	TGTGCCAGCAGCTTCAGGGGGGAAGAGACCCAGTACTTC
TRBV2	many	TRBJ2-1	TRBD2	CASSKTTGGGIF	TGTGCCAGCAGTAAAACGACTGGGGGAGGGATCTTC
TRBV5-5	many	TRBJ2-5	.	CASSLGRKETQYF	TGTGCCAGCAGCTTGGGCAGGAAGGAGACCCAGTACTTC
TRBV21-1	many	TRBJ2-1	.	CASSKVLGRDSYNEQFF	TGTGCCAGCAGCAAAGTCCTGGGGAGGGACTCCTACAATGAGCAGTTCTTC
TRBV7-6	many	TRBJ2-3	.	CASSSWMEGPSTDTQYF	TGTGCCAGCAGCTCTTGGATGGAGGGCCCCAGCACAGATACGCAGTATTTT
TRBV5-6	many	TRBJ1-4	.	CASSSHRAGFEKLFF	TGTGCCAGCAGCTCACACAGGGCTGGGTTTGAAAAACTGTTTTTT
TRBV5-6	many	TRBJ2-7	TRBD1	CASSPDRASYEQYF	TGTGCCAGCAGTCCCGACAGGGCCTCCTACGAGCAGTACTTC
TRBV10-3	many	TRBJ2-3	TRBD2	CAISELPGRTTDTQYF	TGTGCCATCAGTGAGCTCCCCGGGAGGACCACAGATACGCAGTATTTT